A selection of T cell receptor beta chains follows, all from one sample in a study of T cell repertoires in cytomegalovirus infection. TCRdb passed the reads through MiXCR, listing each CDR3 protein once. The sample consists of 740,000 or so distinct CDR3 sequences, approximately 34% of them appearing once. Sequenced: PBMCs. These receptors originate from a human donor in good health (CMV status not recorded). Some clones in this sample may be carry-over from other donors' samples. Both conserved end residues are part of each CDR3. Fields, in order: D gene, J gene, clone size, V gene, CDR3 DNA, CDR3 protein. A D gene is named only where the DNA matches it firmly. Some rows mark clone size as missing; the rest say once, few, many or name a class of expanded clone.

TRBD2	TRBJ2-1	few	TRBV12-3/TRBV12-4	TGTGCCAGCAGTGGAACTAGCGGGGGCGCGGTCGGGCAGTTCTTC	CASSGTSGGAVGQFF
.	TRBJ1-2	few	TRBV19	TGTGCCAGTAGTATAGGTGGTTCGTATGGCTACACCTTC	CASSIGGSYGYTF
.	TRBJ1-1	few	TRBV5-1	TGCGCCAGCAGCTTGGGGCTAGAGAACAGGGTGGCTGAAGCTTTCTTT	CASSLGLENRVAEAFF
.	TRBJ2-4	.	TRBV6-5	TGTGCCAGCAGTTACTCTTTGGGGATGGGAGCCAAAAACATTCAGTACTTC	CASSYSLGMGAKNIQYF
.	TRBJ2-1	few	TRBV12-3/TRBV12-4	TGTGCCAGCAGTTTGGGGTCGGGGTTGGGGGGAGAGGTTTCATCCTACAATGAGCAGTTCTTC	CASSLGSGLGGEVSSYNEQFF
.	TRBJ1-5	many	TRBV7-8	TGTGCCAGCAGCTTAAACAGGGTTGTCAATCAGCCCCAGCATTTT	CASSLNRVVNQPQHF
.	TRBJ2-1	.	TRBV4-1	TGCGCCAGCAGCCAAGAGTCCGCGCTATCCTACAATGAGCAGTTCTTC	CASSQESALSYNEQFF
.	TRBJ2-5	.	TRBV6-1	TGTGCCAGCAGCAGAGACAGCGGAGAGACCCAGTACTTC	CASSRDSGETQYF
TRBD2	TRBJ2-3	.	TRBV28	TGTGCCAGCAGCAGCGGGGGGGCCAGAGATACGCAGTATTTT	CASSSGGARDTQYF
.	TRBJ1-2	.	TRBV4-1	TGCGACAGCAGCCAAGCTGTGGACGATGGCTACACCTTC	CDSSQAVDDGYTF
.	TRBJ2-2	.	TRBV28	TGTGCCAGCAGTTACTACAGGGGGGAGCTGTTTTTT	CASSYYRGELFF
.	TRBJ2-2	.	TRBV7-2	TGTGCCAGCAGCTCCTTCGATTTGGGGGGCTGGAACACCGGGGAGCTGTTTTTT	CASSSFDLGGWNTGELFF
.	TRBJ2-7	many	TRBV7-2	TGTGCCAGCAGCTTTTTGAGTAGCTCCTACGAGCAGTACTTC	CASSFLSSSYEQYF
.	TRBJ2-6	.	TRBV6-5	TGTGCCAGCAGTCCCTCCCAGCTGGTCGCCGGGGCCAACGGCCTGACTTTC	CASSPSQLVAGANGLTF
.	TRBJ2-7	many	TRBV6-1	TGTGCCAGCAGTTATGGCAGGGGCTACGAGCAGTACTTC	CASSYGRGYEQYF
TRBD1	TRBJ2-7	few	TRBV11-1	TGTGCCAGCAGCTTAGCGCCAGGGGGAGCCTACGAGCAGTACTTC	CASSLAPGGAYEQYF
TRBD1	TRBJ1-1	.	TRBV7-2	TGTGCCAGCAGTTTAGCGGGACAGAGCACTGAAGCTTTCTTT	CASSLAGQSTEAFF
.	TRBJ2-1	.	TRBV24-1	TGTGCCACCAGTGATAGGGAGGCCTCCTCAGCCTTCAATGAGCAGTTCTTC	CATSDREASSAFNEQFF
.	TRBJ2-3	few	TRBV7-9	TGTGCCAGCAGCTTAGGCTTCCATACGCAGTATTTT	CASSLGFHTQYF
.	TRBJ1-5	.	TRBV28	TGTGCCAGCAGTTTTCGATGGGGTAGCAATCAGCCCCAGCATTTT	CASSFRWGSNQPQHF
TRBD1	TRBJ1-2	few	TRBV19	TGTGCCAGTAGTATGTTGGGACAGGATGGCTACACCTTC	CASSMLGQDGYTF
.	TRBJ2-3	.	TRBV28	TGTGCCAGCAGATTCAGGACAGCAAGCACAGATACGCAGTATTTT	CASRFRTASTDTQYF
.	TRBJ1-6	few	TRBV28	TGTGCCACCCGTACTGAGACAGGATTTTCCTATAATTCACCCCTCCACTTT	CATRTETGFSYNSPLHF
TRBD1	TRBJ2-5	.	TRBV24-1	TGTGCCACCAGTGATAACAGGGGGCAAGAGACCCAGTACTTC	CATSDNRGQETQYF
TRBD2	TRBJ2-6	many	TRBV7-2	TGTGCCAGCAGCTTAGTTGCATTAGCGGGGGATGGGGCCAACGTCCTGACTTTC	CASSLVALAGDGANVLTF
.	TRBJ1-6	once	TRBV11-2	TGTGCCAGCAGCGAAGGGGTGGGGTCACCCCTCCACTTT	CASSEGVGSPLHF
TRBD1	TRBJ1-1	.	TRBV28	TGTGCCAGCCGACAGGGAAGGTCTGAAGCTTTCTTT	CASRQGRSEAFF
.	TRBJ2-2	.	TRBV7-3	TGTGCCAGCAGCGGGGGGGGGGCCACGAACACCGGGGAGCTGTTTTTT	CASSGGGATNTGELFF
TRBD2	TRBJ2-5	.	TRBV20-1	TGCAGTGCTAGAGATCTAGCGGGAGTTAAAGAGACCCAGTACTTC	CSARDLAGVKETQYF
TRBD2	TRBJ2-7	many	TRBV12-3/TRBV12-4	TGTGCCAGCAGGACAGCGGGAGGGCCTGCCGAGCAGTACTTC	CASRTAGGPAEQYF
.	TRBJ1-6	.	TRBV28	TGTGCCAGCAGCCCTCACTCAGGAGCCTATAATTCACCCCTCCACTTT	CASSPHSGAYNSPLHF
.	TRBJ2-3	many	TRBV7-9	TGTGCCAGCAGCCCACGGGACCCACGCACAGATACGCAGTATTTT	CASSPRDPRTDTQYF
TRBD1	TRBJ1-5	.	TRBV2	TGTGCCAGCAGGATTACAGGGGACAATCAGCCCCAGCATTTT	CASRITGDNQPQHF
TRBD1	TRBJ2-3	many	TRBV6-6	TGTGCCAGCAGAATCCGGGACAGGGGCCCAGATACGCAGTATTTT	CASRIRDRGPDTQYF
TRBD1	TRBJ1-2	.	TRBV27	TGTGCCAGCAGTTTTTGGGGCCAGGGGGCGGATGGCTACACCTTC	CASSFWGQGADGYTF
.	TRBJ1-5	.	TRBV6-5	TGTGCCAGCAGTTATGGGACCAATCAGCCCCAGCATTTT	CASSYGTNQPQHF
.	TRBJ1-2	.	TRBV4-3	TGCGCCAGCAGCCAAGAAGTCCGGGCACATGGCTACACCTTC	CASSQEVRAHGYTF
TRBD1	TRBJ2-7	many	TRBV7-8	TGTGCCAGCAGCTTAGATTACGGGACAGGGTACGAGCAGTACTTC	CASSLDYGTGYEQYF
TRBD2	TRBJ2-3	.	TRBV12-3/TRBV12-4	TGTGCCAGCAGTTTAGACGGGAGGTCGGATACGCAGTATTTT	CASSLDGRSDTQYF
.	TRBJ2-5	few	TRBV6-1	TGTGCCAGCAGTGTAATCTCCCAAGAGACCCAGTACTTC	CASSVISQETQYF
.	TRBJ2-1	.	TRBV6-6	TGTGCCAGCAGTTCTTACCTTAGCGCTGAGCAGTTCTTC	CASSSYLSAEQFF